These T cell receptor beta chains were read from a single sample in a study of shared clonotypes between healthy human individuals. Libraries were prepared by immunoSEQ multiplex PCR; TCRdb keeps only in-frame clonotypes and omits some of them. The table includes more than 2 million clones, under 97% detected once. The sample was naive CD4+ T cells sorted from blood. The receptors shown here come from a man aged 18 to 29 in good health. CDR3s include the opening cysteine and the closing phenylalanine or tryptophan.

J gene | V gene | CDR3 protein
TRBJ2-3 | TRBV6-1 | CASSVGGAGTDTQYF
TRBJ1-4 | TRBV5-1 | CASSQIGTGAEKLFF
TRBJ2-5 | TRBV28 | CASSLGTPGETQYF
TRBJ2-1 | TRBV11-2 | CASSLATGAQNEQFF
TRBJ1-4 | TRBV9 | CASSVSSSVYGTNEKLFF
TRBJ2-3 | TRBV7-3 | CASSLGLVTDTQYF
TRBJ1-2 | TRBV2 | CASRRDTLYGYTF
TRBJ1-5 | TRBV30 | CAWSLQENQPQHF
TRBJ1-2 | TRBV5-8 | CASSLGDLYGYTF
TRBJ1-4 | TRBV5-1 | CASSLRADTNEKLFF
TRBJ2-7 | TRBV2 | CASSESRSYEQYF
TRBJ2-7 | TRBV4-1 | CASSHRDFYEQYF
TRBJ2-1 | TRBV2 | CASTNSGGRGNEQFF
TRBJ2-2 | TRBV7-6 | CASTLGGIANTGELFF
TRBJ2-5 | TRBV5-4 | CASSLAGGYETQYF
TRBJ2-3 | TRBV9 | CASSVGRDGAGADTQYF
TRBJ1-5 | TRBV9 | CASSSSGMGNQPQHF